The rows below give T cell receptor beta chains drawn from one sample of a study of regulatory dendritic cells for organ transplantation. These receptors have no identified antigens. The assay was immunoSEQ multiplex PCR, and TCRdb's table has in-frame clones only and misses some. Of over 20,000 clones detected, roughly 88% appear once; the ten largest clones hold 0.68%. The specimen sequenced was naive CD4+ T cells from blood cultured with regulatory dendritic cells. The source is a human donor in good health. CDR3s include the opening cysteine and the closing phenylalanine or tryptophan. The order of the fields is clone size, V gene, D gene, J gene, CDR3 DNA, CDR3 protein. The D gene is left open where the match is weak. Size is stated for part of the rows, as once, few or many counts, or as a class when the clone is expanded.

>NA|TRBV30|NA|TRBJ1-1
TGTGCCTGGAGTGTACGTGTCACGGCTTTCTTT
CAWSVRVTAFF
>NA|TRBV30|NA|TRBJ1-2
TGTGCCTGGGGAGACAGAAACTATGGCTACACCTTC
CAWGDRNYGYTF
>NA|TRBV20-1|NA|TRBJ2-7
TGCAGTGTTCGGGACTCCTACGAGCAGTACTTC
CSVRDSYEQYF
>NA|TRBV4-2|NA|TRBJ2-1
TGTGCCAGCGGGGAGCGGGTGAGCTCCTACAATGAGCAGTTCTTC
CASGERVSSYNEQFF
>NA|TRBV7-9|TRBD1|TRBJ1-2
TGTGCCAGCACCCACCCGGGGACAGGGGAGAAGGACTACACCTTC
CASTHPGTGEKDYTF
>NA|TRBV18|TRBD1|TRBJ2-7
TGTGCCAGCTCACCACGACAGGGGTCGACCTACGAGCAGTACTTC
CASSPRQGSTYEQYF
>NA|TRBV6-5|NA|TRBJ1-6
TGTGCCAGCAGTAGCCCTCTTGGTAATTCACCCCTCCACTTT
CASSSPLGNSPLHF
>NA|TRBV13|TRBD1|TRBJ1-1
TGTGCCAGCAGCTTCCGGGACAGGGGGAACACTGAAGCTTTCTTT
CASSFRDRGNTEAFF
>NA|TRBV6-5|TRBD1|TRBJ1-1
TGTGCCAGCAGTAGAGACAGGGTTGGTGAAGCTTTCTTT
CASSRDRVGEAFF
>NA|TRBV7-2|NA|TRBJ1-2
TGTGCCAGCAGCTTTGTAGGGGACGGCTACACCTTC
CASSFVGDGYTF
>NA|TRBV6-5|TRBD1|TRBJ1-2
TGTGCCAGCAGTTACGACAGGGTTACGGATGGCTACACCTTC
CASSYDRVTDGYTF
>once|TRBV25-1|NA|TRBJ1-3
TGTGCCAGCAGTGAATTCGACAGGATAGGAAACACCATATATTTT
CASSEFDRIGNTIYF
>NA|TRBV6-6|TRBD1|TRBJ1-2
TGTGCCAGCAGTCCGAGGACAGGGCGGTACACCTTC
CASSPRTGRYTF
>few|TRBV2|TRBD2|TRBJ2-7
TGTGCCAGCAGATCTCTAGCGGGAACCTACGAGCAGTACTTC
CASRSLAGTYEQYF
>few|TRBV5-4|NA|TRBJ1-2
TGTGCCAGCAGCCAAGACACCTCCTATGGCTACACCTTC
CASSQDTSYGYTF
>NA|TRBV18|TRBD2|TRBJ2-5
TGTGCCAGCTCACTCGGGGACTATCCACAAGAGACCCAGTACTTC
CASSLGDYPQETQYF
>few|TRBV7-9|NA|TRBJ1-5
TGTGCCAGCAGCTTAGGGGGAGGCGGTCAGCCCCAGCATTTT
CASSLGGGGQPQHF
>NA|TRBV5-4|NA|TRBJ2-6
TGTGCCAGCAGCTTGAGGTTAGCGTACTCTGGGGCCAACGTCCTGACTTTC
CASSLRLAYSGANVLTF
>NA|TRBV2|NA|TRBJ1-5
TGTGCCAGCAGTGAACAAGATCAGCCCCAGCATTTT
CASSEQDQPQHF
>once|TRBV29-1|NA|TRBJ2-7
TGCAGCGTTGCCCCGGGACTCTCCTACGAGCAGTACTTC
CSVAPGLSYEQYF
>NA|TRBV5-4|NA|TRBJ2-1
TGTGCCAGCAGCCCACCCTTGGGGCAGGTGAGCTCCTACAATGAGCAGTTCTTC
CASSPPLGQVSSYNEQFF
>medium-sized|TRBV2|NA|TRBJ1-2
TGTGCCAGCAGTCTGCAGGGTGCCTATGGCTACACCTTC
CASSLQGAYGYTF
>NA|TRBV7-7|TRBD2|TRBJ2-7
TGTGCTAGCAGCCCGGGGGGTTCCGTCGGCGAGCAGTACTTC
CASSPGGSVGEQYF
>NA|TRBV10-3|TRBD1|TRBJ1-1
TGTGCCATCAGTGATGTCCCGGGACAGGGCGAAGCTTTCTTT
CAISDVPGQGEAFF
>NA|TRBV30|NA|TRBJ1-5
TGTGCCTGGAGTGTACGATTCTCCCAGCCCCAGCATTTT
CAWSVRFSQPQHF
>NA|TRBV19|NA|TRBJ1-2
TGTGCCAGTAGTATAGGGTCGACCGGCGGCTATGGCTACACCTTC
CASSIGSTGGYGYTF
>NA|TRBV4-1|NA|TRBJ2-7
TGCGCCAGCAGCCACTTGGTAAGCGGGCCCTACGAGCAGTACTTC
CASSHLVSGPYEQYF
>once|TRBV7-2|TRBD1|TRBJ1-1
TGTGCCAGCAGCCCCCGGGACAGGGGGCGCATGAACACTGAAGCTTTCTTT
CASSPRDRGRMNTEAFF
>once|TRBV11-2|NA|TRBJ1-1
TGTGCCAGCAGCTTAGTAGGAGGTACTGAAGCTTTCTTT
CASSLVGGTEAFF
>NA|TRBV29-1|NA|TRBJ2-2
TGCAGCGGAGGGACATCAGGAGAGCTGTTTTTT
CSGGTSGELFF
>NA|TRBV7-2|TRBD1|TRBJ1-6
TGTGCCAGCAGCTTATTCAGGGACAGCAAGTATTCACCCCTCCACTTT
CASSLFRDSKYSPLHF
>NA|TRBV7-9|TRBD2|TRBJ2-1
TGTGCCAGCAGCTTGGGCGGGGGTTCCTACAATGAGCAGTTCTTC
CASSLGGGSYNEQFF
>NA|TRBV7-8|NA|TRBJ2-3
TGTGCCAGCAGCGGAGATACGCAGTATTTT
CASSGDTQYF
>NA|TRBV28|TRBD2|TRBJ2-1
TGTGCCAGCAGTTCGGGGGGGCGGGATGAGCAGTTCTTC
CASSSGGRDEQFF
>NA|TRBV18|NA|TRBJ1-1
TGTGCCAGCTCACCCATGGCTGCGAACACTGAAGCTTTCTTT
CASSPMAANTEAFF
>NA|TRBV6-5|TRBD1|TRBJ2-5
TGTGCCAGCAGCCGGGACAGGGTAGAGACCCAGTACTTC
CASSRDRVETQYF
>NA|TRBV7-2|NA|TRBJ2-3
TGTGCCAGCAGCTTAGAAGACTTCACGGGAACAGATACGCAGTATTTT
CASSLEDFTGTDTQYF
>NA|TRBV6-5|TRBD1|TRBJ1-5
TGTGCCAGCAGCCGGGACAGGGGGCGCCAACAGCCCCAGCATTTT
CASSRDRGRQQPQHF
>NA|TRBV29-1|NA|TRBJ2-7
TGCAGCGCACGACAGGCAGCCTCCTACGAGCAGTACTTC
CSARQAASYEQYF
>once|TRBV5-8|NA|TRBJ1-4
TGTGCCAGCAGCTTAGACAGATACAATGAAAAACTGTTTTTT
CASSLDRYNEKLFF
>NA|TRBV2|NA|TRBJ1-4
TGTGCCACCCAGGACGGGGGGGAAAAACTGTTTTTT
CATQDGGEKLFF
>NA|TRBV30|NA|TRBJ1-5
TGTGCCTGGAGTTACCGATATAGCAATCAGCCCCAGCATTTT
CAWSYRYSNQPQHF
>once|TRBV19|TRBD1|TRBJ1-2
TGTGCCAGTAGTATTAGGGACAGAGGGATTTATGGCTACACCTTC
CASSIRDRGIYGYTF
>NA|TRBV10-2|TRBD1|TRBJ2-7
TGCGCCAGCAGCCAACAGGGGGCTGGGGCCTACGAGCAGTACTTC
CASSQQGAGAYEQYF
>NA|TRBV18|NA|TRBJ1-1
TGTGCCAGCTCACCAGGGCGGGGGGCCGGCACTGAAGCTTTCTTT
CASSPGRGAGTEAFF
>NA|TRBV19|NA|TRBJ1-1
TGTGCCAGTAGGACCCGGGACGGACTGAACACTGAAGCTTTCTTT
CASRTRDGLNTEAFF
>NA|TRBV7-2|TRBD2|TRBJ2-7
TGTGCCAGCAGCTCCAGACTAGCGAATAATCACGAGCAGTACTTC
CASSSRLANNHEQYF
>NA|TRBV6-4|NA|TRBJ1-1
TGTGCCAGCAGTGACCAGACCGGGGGGAACACTGAAGCTTTCTTT
CASSDQTGGNTEAFF
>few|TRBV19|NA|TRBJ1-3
TGTGCCAGTAGTATCGGTGGTCCAGGGTCAGGAAACACCATATATTTT
CASSIGGPGSGNTIYF
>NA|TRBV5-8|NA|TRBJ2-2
TGTGCCAGCAGCTTGTGGGGCTTAGCCGGGGAGCTGTTTTTT
CASSLWGLAGELFF
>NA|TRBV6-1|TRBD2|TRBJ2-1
TGTGCCAGCAGTCCTACTAGCGGGGGTAGGGATGAGCAGTTCTTC
CASSPTSGGRDEQFF
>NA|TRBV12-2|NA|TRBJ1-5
TGTGCAAGTCACTTCAAGAGGCAGCCCCAGCATTTT
CASHFKRQPQHF
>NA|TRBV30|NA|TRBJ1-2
TGTGCCTTCGGGAACTATGGCTACACCTTC
CAFGNYGYTF
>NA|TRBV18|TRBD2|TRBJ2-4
TGTGCCAGCTCACCATCGGGAGGAGCCAAAAACATTCAGTACTTC
CASSPSGGAKNIQYF
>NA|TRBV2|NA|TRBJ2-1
TGTGCCAGCAGTGCTAGGCGGGACACCTACAATGAGCAGTTCTTC
CASSARRDTYNEQFF